This is a list of T cell receptor beta chains from one sample in a study of blood T cell repertoires in COVID-19. Sequencing used immunoSEQ multiplex PCR; TCRdb keeps in-frame clones, though not all of them. The table lists roughly 240,000 clones, roughly 82% of them singletons. The sequencing input was peripheral blood. Source of these receptors: a woman aged 70-85 years with acute or convalescent COVID-19. The CDR3 runs from the conserved cysteine through the conserved F or W. The D gene is left open where the match is weak. Size is omitted from some rows. Given values are once, few, many or a class for expanded clones.

size,J,V,D,CDR3,DNA
NA,TRBJ1-4,TRBV19,NA,CASSIGQMNEKLFF,TGTGCCAGTAGTATTGGACAGATGAATGAAAAACTGTTTTTT
once,TRBJ2-3,TRBV3-1/TRBV3-2,NA,CASSLGRTDTQYF,TGTGCCAGCAGCCTGGGGCGGACGGATACGCAGTATTTT
NA,TRBJ1-2,TRBV10-3,TRBD1,CAISAPRGRNSYGYTF,TGTGCCATCAGTGCCCCCAGGGGGCGTAATTCCTATGGCTACACCTTC
NA,TRBJ2-1,TRBV24-1,TRBD2,CATSPTSGVSYNEQFF,TGTGCCACCAGCCCTACTAGCGGCGTATCCTACAATGAGCAGTTCTTC
NA,TRBJ2-7,TRBV11-2,NA,CASSLAPGQAYEQYF,TGTGCCAGCAGCTTAGCCCCAGGGCAAGCCTACGAGCAGTACTTC
NA,TRBJ1-5,TRBV7-2,NA,CASSATGTTNQPQHF,TGTGCCAGCAGCGCGACAGGTACTACCAATCAGCCCCAGCATTTT
NA,TRBJ2-3,TRBV5-8,NA,CASSFKLGQGRSDTQYF,TGTGCCAGCAGCTTTAAGCTTGGCCAGGGTCGGTCAGATACGCAGTATTTT
NA,TRBJ2-7,TRBV4-2,TRBD1,CASSQDGGQGMNEQYF,TGTGCCAGCAGCCAAGATGGGGGACAGGGGATGAACGAGCAGTACTTC
NA,TRBJ1-1,TRBV10-1,NA,CASRSSKNTEAFF,TGCGCCAGCAGGTCTTCTAAGAACACTGAAGCTTTCTTT
NA,TRBJ1-5,TRBV7-8,TRBD1,CASSVIGQVNQPQHF,TGTGCCAGCAGCGTCATCGGACAGGTCAATCAGCCCCAGCATTTT
once,TRBJ1-1,TRBV5-1,NA,CASSLLSGNTEAFF,TGCGCCAGCAGCTTGCTATCCGGGAACACTGAAGCTTTCTTT
NA,TRBJ2-7,TRBV28,TRBD2,CASSRSGGGAYEQYF,TGTGCCAGCAGTAGGTCTGGCGGGGGGGCATACGAGCAGTACTTC
NA,TRBJ1-1,TRBV20-1,NA,CSASPQTGLEAFF,TGCAGTGCTAGTCCCCAGACCGGGTTAGAAGCTTTCTTT
few,TRBJ1-5,TRBV2,TRBD1,CASNLNRGPQPQHF,TGTGCCAGCAACCTTAACAGGGGCCCTCAGCCCCAGCATTTT
NA,TRBJ1-5,TRBV2,NA,CASSEAGRGSQPQHF,TGTGCCAGCAGTGAAGCGGGCCGGGGGAGTCAGCCCCAGCATTTT
NA,TRBJ1-6,TRBV27,TRBD1,CATRRQGELNSPLHF,TGTGCCACCAGAAGGCAGGGGGAACTCAATTCACCCCTCCACTTT
NA,TRBJ2-2,TRBV4-2,TRBD1,CASSAAGQVNTGELFF,TGTGCCAGCAGCGCCGCGGGACAGGTGAACACCGGGGAGCTGTTTTTT
NA,TRBJ1-5,TRBV7-2,NA,CASSLGGVTNQPQHF,TGTGCCAGCAGCTTAGGGGGAGTGACCAATCAGCCCCAGCATTTT
NA,TRBJ2-7,TRBV6-2/TRBV6-3,TRBD2,CASSSGGLRSYEQYF,TGTGCCAGCAGTTCGGGGGGGCTCCGCTCCTACGAGCAGTACTTC
few,TRBJ1-1,TRBV6-5,NA,CASSYGGLWGTEAFF,TGTGCCAGCAGTTACGGCGGACTATGGGGCACTGAAGCTTTCTTT
NA,TRBJ1-6,TRBV7-2,NA,CASSSQTQNYNSPLHF,TGTGCCAGCAGCTCCCAAACACAAAATTATAATTCACCCCTCCACTTT
NA,TRBJ1-1,TRBV12-3/TRBV12-4,NA,CASSLSSGEAFF,TGTGCCAGCAGTTTAAGCAGCGGTGAAGCTTTCTTT
NA,TRBJ2-5,TRBV11-2,NA,CASSQGTPGETQYF,TGTGCCAGCAGCCAGGGAACACCCGGGGAGACCCAGTACTTC
NA,TRBJ2-7,TRBV4-1,TRBD2,CASSLERGGEQYF,TGCGCCAGCAGCCTCGAGCGGGGGGGCGAGCAGTACTTC
NA,TRBJ1-4,TRBV10-3,NA,CAIGPSPTNEKLFF,TGTGCCATCGGGCCCTCCCCAACTAATGAAAAACTGTTTTTT
once,TRBJ1-4,TRBV5-1,TRBD1,CASSLPGLITQGGGEKLFF,TGCGCCAGCAGCTTACCAGGGCTGATTACGCAGGGGGGCGGTGAAAAACTGTTTTTT
NA,TRBJ1-4,TRBV5-1,NA,CASSLAVGQGNEKLFF,TGCGCCAGCAGCTTGGCCGTAGGCCAGGGTAATGAAAAACTGTTTTTT
NA,TRBJ1-3,TRBV7-2,NA,CASSLASVSGNTIYF,TGTGCCAGCAGCTTAGCGTCAGTCTCTGGAAACACCATATATTTT
NA,TRBJ2-1,TRBV4-3,TRBD2,CASSQEGTRYNEQFF,TGCGCCAGCAGCCAAGAAGGGACTAGATACAATGAGCAGTTCTTC
NA,TRBJ2-5,TRBV10-1,NA,CASSDARNAQETQYF,TGCGCCAGCAGTGATGCTAGGAACGCACAAGAGACCCAGTACTTC
NA,TRBJ1-2,TRBV30,TRBD1,CAWSPLGPGQPAVYNYGYTF,TGTGCCTGGAGTCCCCTAGGTCCGGGACAGCCGGCCGTCTATAACTATGGCTACACCTTC
NA,TRBJ1-5,TRBV28,NA,CASSSLSYSNQPQHF,TGTGCCAGCAGTTCGCTCAGTTATAGCAATCAGCCCCAGCATTTT
NA,TRBJ2-7,TRBV6-2/TRBV6-3,TRBD2,CASTPFGSPSGGGGYEQYF,TGTGCCAGCACCCCGTTCGGATCCCCTAGCGGGGGGGGAGGTTACGAGCAGTACTTC
NA,TRBJ2-1,TRBV11-2,NA,CASSLLGALSYNEQFF,TGTGCCAGCAGCTTACTAGGAGCCCTTTCCTACAATGAGCAGTTCTTC
once,TRBJ2-7,TRBV6-5,NA,CASSFYAQSSYEQYF,TGTGCCAGCAGTTTTTACGCACAGAGCTCCTACGAGCAGTACTTC
NA,TRBJ1-1,TRBV5-1,NA,CASSFTTGVGNTEAFF,TGCGCCAGCAGCTTCACGACAGGCGTGGGCAACACTGAAGCTTTCTTT
NA,TRBJ2-2,TRBV3-1/TRBV3-2,NA,CASSQDPPGVWGELFF,TGTGCCAGCAGCCAAGATCCCCCCGGGGTGTGGGGGGAGCTGTTTTTT
once,TRBJ1-4,TRBV2,TRBD1,CASSATGSSEKLFF,TGTGCCAGCAGTGCGACAGGGAGTAGTGAAAAACTGTTTTTT
NA,TRBJ1-1,TRBV11-2,NA,CASSLDQVRNTEAFF,TGTGCCAGCAGCTTAGATCAGGTCCGTAACACTGAAGCTTTCTTT
few,TRBJ2-1,TRBV29-1,NA,CSVEGVQGPSGEQFF,TGCAGCGTTGAAGGGGTACAGGGCCCCAGTGGTGAGCAGTTCTTC
once,TRBJ1-1,TRBV30,TRBD1,CAWSVAWDRMDTEAFF,TGTGCCTGGAGTGTAGCTTGGGACAGAATGGACACTGAAGCTTTCTTT
NA,TRBJ1-1,TRBV7-6,TRBD1,CASSLGTGANTEAFF,TGTGCCAGCAGCTTAGGAACAGGGGCTAACACTGAAGCTTTCTTT
NA,TRBJ1-2,TRBV11-2,TRBD1,CASSLEQGAQYGYTF,TGTGCCAGCAGCTTAGAACAGGGGGCCCAATATGGCTACACCTTC
NA,TRBJ1-1,TRBV19,NA,CASSMGANTEAFF,TGTGCCAGTAGTATGGGGGCCAACACTGAAGCTTTCTTT
NA,TRBJ2-7,TRBV4-1,NA,CASSLGGQQAYEQYF,TGCGCCAGCAGCCTGGGGGGACAGCAAGCCTACGAGCAGTACTTC
NA,TRBJ1-3,TRBV10-2,NA,CASSGGDTGNTIYF,TGCGCCAGCAGTGGGGGGGATACTGGAAACACCATATATTTT
NA,TRBJ1-3,TRBV2,NA,CASRGRSSGNTIYF,TGTGCCAGCAGGGGCAGAAGCTCTGGAAACACCATATATTTT
NA,TRBJ1-4,TRBV30,NA,CAWSVKGTNEKLFF,TGTGCCTGGAGTGTTAAGGGGACTAATGAAAAACTGTTTTTT
few,TRBJ1-2,TRBV12-3/TRBV12-4,NA,CASSLGELGYTF,TGTGCCAGCAGTTTAGGAGAGCTGGGCTACACCTTC
once,TRBJ1-3,TRBV3-1/TRBV3-2,TRBD1,CASSPRDRGHTIYF,TGTGCCAGCAGCCCCCGGGACAGGGGACACACCATATATTTT
few,TRBJ2-7,TRBV6-5,TRBD1,CASSFTGTGAREQYF,TGTGCCAGCAGTTTTACCGGGACAGGGGCTCGCGAGCAGTACTTC
NA,TRBJ2-1,TRBV19,NA,CASSTAPFVGVGNEQFF,TGTGCCAGTAGTACCGCCCCTTTCGTCGGGGTCGGGAATGAGCAGTTCTTC